A single T cell receptor (beta chain) is shown here with its context. The target antigen is unknown. The CDR3 has 17 residues. Treatment given: some 19 received Ad26.COV2.S at low or high dose, single or two shots; about five received placebo; per-sample allocation not given. Samples were taken on day 63 after the first vaccine or placebo injection. The administered vaccine (an Ad26 vector) expressed Wuhan-strain SARS-CoV-2 spike. The data were obtained in a study of Ad26.COV2.S vaccination and SARS-CoV-2 variants. Assay used: immunoSEQ multiplex PCR; TCRdb lists only in-frame clones, some missing. The data show 500,000 or so clones, approximately 90% seen once. General study findings and limits: Those who received vaccine or placebo ended up with similar non-spike TCR breadth.

The rearrangement uses TRBV21-1 and TRBJ2-2; the DNA was not used to check the table's D call, TRBD2. TRBV21-1 is a documented pseudogene. Sequenced material: peripheral blood, taken in a trial of Ad26.COV2.S vaccine versus placebo. The TCR originated in a person between 18 and 60 years old who received the Ad26.COV2.S COVID-19 vaccine or a placebo. Here the CDR3 DNA reads TGTGCCAGCAGCAAAGGGGCGCTAGCGGGAAGCACCGGGGAGCTGTTTTTT. This gives the protein CASSKGALAGSTGELFF.